This TCR beta chain emerged from a study of shared clonotypes between healthy human individuals. For the study at large: The plates for each donor numbered three CD4 naive, three CD4 memory, two CD8 naive and one CD8 memory. Study observations and caveats: Only blood samples were collected, and tissue repertoires likely differ. Enrolling few donors narrowed the genetic and exposure-history diversity that was represented.

The CDR3 loop spans 14 amino acids. Germline CDR1 reads SEHNR; CDR2 reads FQNEAQ (reference sequence). Trimming took 6 bases from V and 4 from J, leaving 15 bases between them. Only CD45RO-negative cells positively selected for CCR7 counted as naive CD8 cells, so terminally differentiated effector memory CD45RA+ cells were excluded. Sequencing used immunoSEQ multiplex PCR; TCRdb keeps in-frame clones, though not all of them. Altogether approximately 740,000 clones are present, 92% being singletons, with the ten largest covering 24%. This clone was counted once. What it binds is not known. The specimen was naive CD8+ T cells sorted from blood. The rearrangement links TRBV7-9 to TRBJ1-1; D may be TRBD1 (6 bases). This sequence was found in a man aged 25-45 years in good health. CDR3 sequence reads: CASRYEGGSTEAFF. The CDR3 nucleotides read TGTGCCAGCAGGTACGAGGGGGGGTCCACTGAAGCTTTCTTT.